The 10 T cell receptor beta chains given below trace back to one sample, sequenced in a study of Graves' ophthalmopathy and Graves' hyperthyroidism. The TCR beta CDR3 regions underwent amplification from RNA transcripts. HTBI primers were used in a first-round RT-PCR, which preceded a second-round multiplex PCR. TCRdb processed the multiplex PCR reads anew with MiXCR; each CDR3 protein has one entry. The sample contains about 620,000 distinct CDR3 sequences, approximately 21% of which appear only once. The sample taken for sequencing was peripheral blood. The receptors come from a woman aged 18-29 years with stable Graves' hyperthyroidism. Some clones in this sample may be carry-over from other donors' samples.

This clonotype has ten or more counts. The chain is built from TRBV6-2 or TRBV6-3 and TRBJ2-7; TRBD1 agrees at 9 bases. Germline V gene sequence: CDR1 MNHEY, CDR2 SVGEGT. V lost 2 bases to trimming and J lost 5 bases; unmatched junction nucleotides: 10. The CDR3 is made up of 16 amino acids. DNA for the CDR3: TGTGCCAGCAGTTACCATACAGGGGGCTCAGGGAACGAGCAGTACTTC. Its translation: CASSYHTGGSGNEQYF.

This clonotype occurred many times. V gene TRBV6-5 combines with J gene TRBJ1-1; D possibly corresponds to TRBD1 (5 bases). CDR1 MNHEY and CDR2 SVGAGI come from the germline V gene. The ends were cut back, 7 bases at V and 7 bases at J, with 10 bases in the middle. The CDR3 contains 11 residues. CDR3 sequence (DNA): TGTGCCAGCACGTTCGGGGGTGAAGCTTTCTTT. Amino acids: CASTFGGEAFF.

This clonotype was counted ten times or more. CDR3 loop: CASSWGSAVIYNSPLHF. The CDR3, as DNA: TGTGCCAGCAGTTGGGGTTCCGCAGTGATTTATAATTCACCCCTCCACTTT. This chain connects TRBV28 to TRBJ1-6; D unclear. The CDR3 consists of 17 residues. Deletions cut 4 bases from V and 4 bases from J, with 17 bases between. CDR1 is MDHEN, CDR2 SYDVKM, per germline.

The chain is built from TRBV20-1 and TRBJ2-5; perhaps TRBD1 as D (5 bases). Per germline, CDR1 DFQATT and CDR2 SNEGSKA (reference sequence). V lost 2 bases, J lost 2 bases, and 12 bases lay in between. This CDR3 comprises 14 residues. The DNA for the CDR3 is TGCAGTGCTAGACTAACAAAGGGGCAAGAGACCCAGTACTTC. It encodes CSARLTKGQETQYF.

This clonotype was counted at least ten times. The CDR3 protein is CSVQRGGEETQYF. The CDR3 DNA sequence: TGCAGTGTTCAACGGGGGGGGGAAGAGACCCAGTACTTC. The chain recombines TRBV20-1 with TRBJ2-5; TRBD2 aligns across 8 bases. Germline V lookup: CDR1 DFQATT, CDR2 SNEGSKA (reference sequence). CDR3 length: 13 residues. V trimming: 7 bases; J trimming: 3 bases; junction bases outside the gene matches: 7.

V usage is TRBV10-3 and J usage is TRBJ2-7; no firm D call. V was pared by 2 bases and J by 6 bases, with 5 bases between. The germline V gene encodes CDR1 ENHRY and CDR2 SYGVKD. This CDR3 comprises 11 residues. The chain's CDR3 is CAISEGVEQYF. DNA of the CDR3: TGTGCCATCAGTGAGGGGGTCGAGCAGTACTTC.

The chain is built from TRBV19 and TRBJ1-2; maybe TRBD1 (6 bases). The CDR3 extends over 15 amino acids. V lost 7 bases, J lost 7 bases, and 22 bases lay in between. Germline V gives CDR1 LNHDA, CDR2 SQIVND (reference sequence). CDR3 amino acids: CASTTVLGAGPGYTF. The DNA for the CDR3 is TGTGCCAGTACCACTGTCCTGGGGGCAGGGCCTGGCTACACCTTC. Combining the CDR3 with reference TRBV19 and TRBJ1-2 gives the whole variable domain DGGITQSPKYLFRKEGQNVTLSCEQNLNHDAMYWYRQDPGQGLRLIYYSQIVNDFQKGDIAEGYSVSREKKESFPLTVTSAQKNPTAFYLCASTTVLGAGPGYTFGSGTRLTVV.

At least ten counts were recorded for this clonotype. The V gene is TRBV28, the J gene TRBJ1-2; 7 positions agree with TRBD1. The germline V gene has CDR1 MDHEN and CDR2 SYDVKM. V shed 2 bases, J shed 8 bases, and the junction held 8 bases outside the gene matches. The CDR3 sequence is 14 residues long. CDR3 in amino acids: CASSLTNRGWGYTF. The CDR3 coding sequence is TGTGCCAGCAGTTTAACCAACAGGGGTTGGGGCTACACCTTC.

Notes on this clonotype: A read error may account for a junction end that differs from germline. The chain combines TRBV27 with TRBJ2-4; D assignment may be TRBD1 or TRBD2 (5 bases each). This CDR3 region has 17 residues. Germline assignment: CDR1 MNHEY and CDR2 SMNVEV (reference sequence). CDR3 residues: CASSTSGTKITKNIKYF. The CDR3 DNA is TGTGCCAGCAGTACTTCCGGGACCAAGATCACCAAAAACATTAAGTACTTC.

This chain joins TRBV6-1 and TRBJ1-2; D is possibly TRBD1 (6 bases). CDR3 size: 16 residues. The germline V gene encodes CDR1 MNHNS and CDR2 SASEGT. V gave up 5 bases and J gave up 9 bases, with 25 bases separating them. DNA for the CDR3: TGTGCCAGCAGTCCTGGACAGCTAGGATTCGGCCAAAGCTACACCTTC. It translates to CASSPGQLGFGQSYTF.